These 13 T cell receptor beta chains share one sample of origin, sequenced in a study of cytomegalovirus exposure and HLA in healthy donors. PCR employed 60 Vbeta and 13 Jbeta primers. Sequencing used immunoSEQ multiplex PCR; TCRdb keeps in-frame clones, though not all of them. This sample's table has about 58,000 clones. Sequencing was performed on PBMCs. These receptors all come from a woman in her late teens or twenties in good health and CMV-seronegative.

The rearrangement links TRBV9 to TRBJ1-1; a weak D match, TRBD1 (5 bases). V gave up 3 bases and J gave up 0 bases, with 12 bases separating them. The CDR3 has 15 residues. The V gene's germline CDR1 is SGDLS and CDR2 YYNGEE. As DNA, the CDR3 is TGTGCCAGCAGCGAAGCGGCGGGGCTGAACACTGAAGCTTTCTTT. It yields the protein CASSEAAGLNTEAFF. The full variable domain, completed using reference TRBV9 and TRBJ1-1, is DSGVTQTPKHLITATGQRVTLRCSPRSGDLSVYWYQQSLDQGLQFLIQYYNGEERAKGNILERFSAQQFPDLHSELNLSSLELGDSALYFCASSEAAGLNTEAFFGQGTRLTVV.

V gene TRBV28 combines with J gene TRBJ2-7; a weak D match, TRBD1 (6 bases). The CDR3 length is 12 residues. The V gene lost 10 bases and the J gene lost 7 bases, with 17 bases spanning the gap. Germline V gives CDR1 MDHEN, CDR2 SYDVKM. The CDR3 spells CATSQGWREQYF. The CDR3 DNA is TGTGCCACCTCACAGGGTTGGAGAGAGCAGTACTTC.

V usage is TRBV5-1 and J usage is TRBJ2-7; 8 positions agree with TRBD1. CDR3 size: 15 residues. Unmatched junction bases numbered 4, after V lost 0 bases and J lost 2 bases. Germline V CDR1 and CDR2: SGHRS, YFSETQ. The CDR3 sequence is CASSLGTGFTYEQYF. CDR3 DNA: TGCGCCAGCAGCTTGGGGACAGGGTTCACCTACGAGCAGTACTTC. Full variable domain (outside the CDR3, taken from reference TRBV5-1 and TRBJ2-7): KAGVTQTPRYLIKTRGQQVTLSCSPISGHRSVSWYQQTPGQGLQFLFEYFSETQRNKGNFPGRFSGRQFSNSRSEMNVSTLELGDSALYLCASSLGTGFTYEQYFGPGTRLTVT.

As to this clone: Compared with germline, one end of the junction differs, possibly owing to a read error. The chain recombines TRBV5-1 with TRBJ1-1, with 7 bases identical to TRBD1. The CDR3 extends over 11 amino acids. From germline, CDR1 is SGHRS and CDR2 YFSETQ. Written as DNA, the CDR3 is TGCGCCAGCAGCTTGGGAGGGACAGATAGCTTT. Translated: CASSLGGTDSF. The complete variable domain, with remaining parts taken from reference TRBV5-1 and TRBJ1-1, reads KAGVTQTPRYLIKTRGQQVTLSCSPISGHRSVSWYQQTPGQGLQFLFEYFSETQRNKGNFPGRFSGRQFSNSRSEMNVSTLELGDSALYLCASSLGGTDSFGQGTRLTVV.

This chain uses TRBV20-1 with TRBJ1-1, with no clear D. Looked up from germline, CDR1 is DFQATT and CDR2 is SNEGSKA (reference sequence). The CDR3 contains 10 residues. Here the CDR3 reads CRGGRAPAFF. The CDR3 DNA is TGCAGAGGTGGGAGGGCCCCAGCTTTCTTT.

This chain links TRBV5-1 with TRBJ2-1, with TRBD1 matching over 7 bases. Germline CDR1 SGHRS, CDR2 YFSETQ. This CDR3 comprises 13 residues. V shed 1 base, J shed 6 bases, and the junction held 1 base outside the gene matches. CDR3: CASSLYRGNEQFF. CDR3 nucleotide sequence: TGCGCCAGCAGCTTGTACAGGGGCAATGAGCAGTTCTTC.

This CDR3 reads CASSLFPGLEYNEQFF. Written as DNA, the CDR3 is TGTGCCAGCTCTCTTTTCCCGGGACTAGAGTACAATGAGCAGTTCTTC. The chain joins TRBV18 to TRBJ2-1; TRBD2 matches at 8 bases. CDR1 KGHSH and CDR2 LQKENI come from the germline V gene. The CDR3 is made up of 16 amino acids. The V gene end was trimmed by 6 bases and the J gene end by 4 bases; junction bases not matched to a gene: 11.

The J gene is TRBJ2-7, the V gene TRBV6-5; D uncertain. The V and J ends lost 5 bases and 3 bases respectively, with 11 bases between them. The CDR3 extends over 13 amino acids. From germline, CDR1 is MNHEY and CDR2 SVGAGI. Here the CDR3 reads CASSVFRSYEQYF. CDR3 in DNA: TGTGCCAGCAGTGTGTTCAGAAGCTACGAGCAGTACTTC.

This chain joins TRBV2 and TRBJ1-5; D is unresolved. From germline, CDR1 is SNHLY and CDR2 FYNNEI. There are 15 residues in the CDR3. Trimming shortened V by 3 bases and J by 0 bases, and 9 bases separated the two germline ends. The CDR3 DNA is TGTGCCAGCAGTGAGGAGCAGAATAGCAATCAGCCCCAGCATTTT. Protein product: CASSEEQNSNQPQHF.

The chain combines TRBV5-1 with TRBJ2-7; perhaps TRBD1 as D (5 bases). Germline V gene sequence: CDR1 SGHRS, CDR2 YFSETQ. The V end lost 3 bases, the J end lost 2 bases, and 15 bases lay between the germline ends. The CDR3 totals 15 residues. CDR3: CASSWQGGGAYEQYF. CDR3 nucleotides: TGCGCCAGCAGCTGGCAGGGTGGTGGGGCCTACGAGCAGTACTTC. Drawing the rest from reference TRBV5-1 and TRBJ2-7, the complete variable domain is KAGVTQTPRYLIKTRGQQVTLSCSPISGHRSVSWYQQTPGQGLQFLFEYFSETQRNKGNFPGRFSGRQFSNSRSEMNVSTLELGDSALYLCASSWQGGGAYEQYFGPGTRLTVT.

The rearrangement uses TRBV4-2 and TRBJ2-1; D call uncertain. Trimming pared 0 bases from V and 12 bases from J, leaving 15 bases between. The CDR3 is made up of 14 amino acids. Germline assignment: CDR1 LGHNA and CDR2 YNFKEQ. The CDR3 sequence: CASSQDGAWVGQFF. DNA of the CDR3: TGTGCCAGCAGCCAAGATGGAGCGTGGGTAGGGCAGTTCTTC.

The rearrangement uses TRBV5-1 and TRBJ2-1; 10 bases fit TRBD2. Looked up from germline, CDR1 is SGHRS and CDR2 is YFSETQ. The CDR3 extends over 16 amino acids. The V and J ends lost 0 bases and 6 bases, in that order; junction bases with no gene match: 6. CDR3 protein: CASSLGPRTSGNEQFF. CDR3 DNA sequence: TGCGCCAGCAGCTTGGGGCCCCGGACTAGCGGCAATGAGCAGTTCTTC.

V gene TRBV6-5 combines with J gene TRBJ1-1; D is undetermined. Germline V CDR1 and CDR2: MNHEY, SVGAGI. V lost 2 bases to trimming and J lost 1 base, with 5 bases between them. The CDR3 length is 13 residues. The DNA for the CDR3 is TGTGCCAGCAGTTACGGGCGGAACACTGAAGCTTTCTTT. It translates to CASSYGRNTEAFF.